The following is a T cell receptor beta chain sequence with its context. As yet, its antigen is unknown. The table came from immunoSEQ multiplex PCR; TCRdb's copy has only in-frame clones and leaves some out. The sample has 95,000 to 100,000 clones, roughly nine tenths seen once; the top ten hold about 1.5%. This CDR3 is built from 15 residues. The trim removed 3 bases at V and 4 bases at J, leaving 5 bases unmatched. From germline, CDR1 is SGHRS and CDR2 YFSETQ. This entry belongs to a study of T cell responses to AZD1222 COVID-19 vaccine. Regarding the study as a whole: The sample set comprised mostly white British donors with more females, and clonal diversity was possibly underestimated. The span of vaccine-associated CD4 TCRs extended across spike, with dominance at 160-218 and 743-854. Of the AZD1222 recipients, only six were seropositive at baseline.

The sample consisted of peripheral blood, taken on day 0 of AZD1222 vaccination. The clonotype originates from an adult in good health. The chain is built from TRBV5-1 and TRBJ1-1; 11 bases align to TRBD1. CDR3 nucleotide sequence: TGCGCCAGCAGCTCCGGGGACAGGGGGGGCACTGAAGCTTTCTTT. Protein sequence: CASSSGDRGGTEAFF. Together with reference TRBV5-1 and TRBJ1-1, the CDR3 gives the full variable domain: KAGVTQTPRYLIKTRGQQVTLSCSPISGHRSVSWYQQTPGQGLQFLFEYFSETQRNKGNFPGRFSGRQFSNSRSEMNVSTLELGDSALYLCASSSGDRGGTEAFFGQGTRLTVV.